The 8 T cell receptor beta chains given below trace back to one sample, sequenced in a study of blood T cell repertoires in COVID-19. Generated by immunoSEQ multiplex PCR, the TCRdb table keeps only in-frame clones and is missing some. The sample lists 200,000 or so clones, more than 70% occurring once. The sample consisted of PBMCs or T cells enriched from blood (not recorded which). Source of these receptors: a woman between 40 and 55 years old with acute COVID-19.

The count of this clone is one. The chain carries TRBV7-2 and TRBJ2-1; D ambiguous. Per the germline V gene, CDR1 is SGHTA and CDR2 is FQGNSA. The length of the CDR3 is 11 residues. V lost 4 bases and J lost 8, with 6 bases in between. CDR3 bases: TGTGCCAGCAGCTGGAGAGATGAGCAGTTCTTC. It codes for CASSWRDEQFF. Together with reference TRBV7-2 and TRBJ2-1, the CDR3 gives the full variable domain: GAGVSQSPSNKVTEKGKDVELRCDPISGHTALYWYRQSLGQGLEFLIYFQGNSAPDKSGLPSDRFSAERTGGSVSTLTIQRTQQEDSAVYLCASSWRDEQFFGPGTRLTVL.

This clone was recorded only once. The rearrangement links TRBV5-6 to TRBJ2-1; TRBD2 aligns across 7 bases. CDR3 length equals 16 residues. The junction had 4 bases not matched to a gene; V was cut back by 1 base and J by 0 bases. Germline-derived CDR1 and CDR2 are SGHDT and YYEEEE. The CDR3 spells CASSLLRGSSYNEQFF. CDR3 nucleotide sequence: TGTGCCAGCAGCTTGCTCCGCGGGAGCTCCTACAATGAGCAGTTCTTC.

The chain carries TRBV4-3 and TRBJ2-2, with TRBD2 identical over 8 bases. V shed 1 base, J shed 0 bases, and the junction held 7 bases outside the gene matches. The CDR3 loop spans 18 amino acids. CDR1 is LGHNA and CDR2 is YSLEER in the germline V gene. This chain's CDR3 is CASSQVLAGTANTGELFF. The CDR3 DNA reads TGCGCCAGCAGCCAAGTGCTAGCGGGCACCGCGAACACCGGGGAGCTGTTTTTT.

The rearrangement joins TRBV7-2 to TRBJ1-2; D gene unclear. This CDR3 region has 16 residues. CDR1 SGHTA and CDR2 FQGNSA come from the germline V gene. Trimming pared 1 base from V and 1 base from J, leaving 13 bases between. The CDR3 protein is CASSLVSGNLNYGYTF. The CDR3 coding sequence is TGTGCCAGCAGCTTAGTTTCGGGGAATCTTAACTATGGCTACACCTTC. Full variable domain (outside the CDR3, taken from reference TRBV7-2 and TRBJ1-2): GAGVSQSPSNKVTEKGKDVELRCDPISGHTALYWYRQSLGQGLEFLIYFQGNSAPDKSGLPSDRFSAERTGGSVSTLTIQRTQQEDSAVYLCASSLVSGNLNYGYTFGSGTRLTVV.

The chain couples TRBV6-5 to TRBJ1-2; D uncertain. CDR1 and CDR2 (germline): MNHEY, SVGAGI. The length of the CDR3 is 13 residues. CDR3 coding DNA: TGTGCGGTGGGGAGCCGGCCTATCTATGGCTACACCTTC. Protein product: CAVGSRPIYGYTF.

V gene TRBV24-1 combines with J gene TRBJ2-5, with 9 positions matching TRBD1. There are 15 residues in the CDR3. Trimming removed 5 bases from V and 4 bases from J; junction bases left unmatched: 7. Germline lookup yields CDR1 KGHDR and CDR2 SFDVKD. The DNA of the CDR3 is TGTGCCACCAGTGCACAGGGGGCTGCATCAGAGACCCAGTACTTC. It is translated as CATSAQGAASETQYF.

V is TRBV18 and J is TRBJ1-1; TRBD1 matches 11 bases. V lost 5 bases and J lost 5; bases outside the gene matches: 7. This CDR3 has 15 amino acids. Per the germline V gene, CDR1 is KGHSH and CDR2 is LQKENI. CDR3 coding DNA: TGTGCCAGCTCATCTTCGGGACAGGGGGGTACTGAAGCTTTCTTT. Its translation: CASSSSGQGGTEAFF. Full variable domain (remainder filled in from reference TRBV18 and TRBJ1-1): NAGVMQNPRHLVRRRGQEARLRCSPMKGHSHVYWYRQLPEEGLKFMVYLQKENIIDESGMPKERFSAEFPKEGPSILRIQQVVRGDSAAYFCASSSSGQGGTEAFFGQGTRLTVV.

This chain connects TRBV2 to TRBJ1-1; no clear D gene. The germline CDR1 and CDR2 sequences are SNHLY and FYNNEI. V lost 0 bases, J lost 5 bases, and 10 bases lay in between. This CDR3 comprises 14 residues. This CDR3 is CASSEALRGTEAFF. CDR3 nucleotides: TGTGCCAGCAGTGAAGCGCTTCGGGGTACTGAAGCTTTCTTT.